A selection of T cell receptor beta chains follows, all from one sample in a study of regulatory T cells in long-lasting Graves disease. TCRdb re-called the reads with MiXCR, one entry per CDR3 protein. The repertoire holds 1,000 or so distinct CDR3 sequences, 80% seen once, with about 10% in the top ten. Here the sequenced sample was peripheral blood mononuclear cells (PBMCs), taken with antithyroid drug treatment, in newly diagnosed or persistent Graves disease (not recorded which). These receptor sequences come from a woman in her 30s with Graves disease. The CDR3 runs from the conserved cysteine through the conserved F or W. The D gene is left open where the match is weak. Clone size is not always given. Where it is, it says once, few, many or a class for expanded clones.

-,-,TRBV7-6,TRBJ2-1,CASSLVRGYNEQFF,TGTGCCAGCAGCTTAGTCCGCGGTTACAATGAGCAGTTCTTC
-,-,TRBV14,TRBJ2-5,CASSQQGTKTQYF,TGTGCCAGCAGCCAACAGGGGACAAAGACCCAGTACTTC
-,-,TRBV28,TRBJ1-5,CASSSQPQHF,TGTGCCAGCAGTTCTCAGCCCCAGCATTTT
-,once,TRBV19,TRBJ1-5,CASSESVREPQHF,TGTGCCAGTAGTGAGTCCGTCCGGGAGCCCCAGCATTTT
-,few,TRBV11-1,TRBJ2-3,CASSFITADTQYF,TGTGCCAGCAGCTTTATAACAGCAGATACGCAGTATTTT
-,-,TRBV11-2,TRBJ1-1,CASSAVMNTEAFF,TGTGCCAGCAGCGCCGTTATGAACACTGAAGCTTTCTTT